The TCR beta chain described here comes from a study of CD8 T cells in Susac syndrome. Multiple sclerosis controls were treatment-naive patients with stable or active relapsing-remitting disease. The RNA, roughly 0.45 to 1 ug, was put through reverse transcription using random hexamers. TCRdb independently ran MiXCR on the immunoSEQ multiplex PCR reads; one entry per CDR3 protein. Among 300,000 or so distinct CDR3 sequences, roughly 94% were seen once, and the ten largest hold 0.065%. CDR3 length: 15 residues. Looked up from germline, CDR1 is SGHRS and CDR2 is YFSETQ. Trimming took 0 bases from V and 2 from J; bases not matched to a gene: 4.

The V and J genes are TRBV5-1 and TRBJ2-5; 7 nucleotides align to TRBD2. This clonotype was obtained from a human donor with multiple sclerosis. Sequencing was done on a sample of CD4+ T cells from PBMCs. CDR3 in amino acids: CASSLVGSGQETQYF. The CDR3 coding sequence is TGCGCCAGCAGCTTGGTGGGTAGCGGGCAAGAGACCCAGTACTTC.